The T cell receptor beta chain described here comes from a study of tumor-infiltrating lymphocytes in primary liver carcinoma. Comment on this clonotype: A much larger clone differs from this one at a single base, so this may be a read error.

The template, approximately 500 ng total RNA, yielded TCR beta cDNA made with a constant-region primer. For TCR beta, libraries were produced by three nested multiplex PCR rounds using slightly modified ARM-PCR. The first two PCR rounds used TRBV1-TRBV30 forward primers with a C-beta reverse primer, 9 to 10 cycles each. TCRdb ran MiXCR on the multiplex PCR reads and lists one entry per CDR3 protein. Seen here are just under 95,000 distinct CDR3 sequences, approximately 68% observed once, and the top ten hold about 27%. This CDR3 is 15 amino acids long. CDR1 SQVTM and CDR2 ANQGSEA come from the germline V gene. Investigators took RNA and DNA out together from about 20-30 mg of unsorted bulk tissue.

The chain combines TRBV29-1 with TRBJ2-5, with 11 bases lining up with TRBD2. Sequenced material: tumor-adjacent normal liver tissue. The sequence was obtained from a man aged 40-49 years with primary liver carcinoma and hepatitis B virus infection. The CDR3 protein is CSVVISGRGRETQNF. CDR3 DNA sequence: TGCAGCGTCGTAATTAGCGGGAGGGGAAGAGAGACCCAGAACTTC. Based on the CDR3 plus reference TRBV29-1 and TRBJ2-5, the full variable domain is SAVISQKPSRDICQRGTSLTIQCQVDSQVTMMFWYRQQPGQSLTLIATANQGSEATYESGFVIDKFPISRPNLTFSTLTVSNMSPEDSSIYLCSVVISGRGRETQNFGPGTRLLVL.